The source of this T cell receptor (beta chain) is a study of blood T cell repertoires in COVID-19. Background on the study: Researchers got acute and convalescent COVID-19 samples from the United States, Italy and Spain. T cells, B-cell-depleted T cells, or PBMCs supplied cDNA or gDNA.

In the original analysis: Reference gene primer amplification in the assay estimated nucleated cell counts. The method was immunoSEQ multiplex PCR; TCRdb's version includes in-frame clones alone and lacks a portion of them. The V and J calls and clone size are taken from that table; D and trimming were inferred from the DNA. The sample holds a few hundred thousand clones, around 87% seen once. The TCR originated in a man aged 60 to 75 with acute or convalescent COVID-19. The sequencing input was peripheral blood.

CDR3: CASRTGQGSNSPLHF. The CDR3 bases are TGTGCCAGCAGGACTGGACAGGGTAGTAATTCACCCCTCCACTTT. The chain has TRBV6-5 and TRBJ1-6, with 8 bases fitting TRBD1. The J segment lost 6 bases and the V segment lost 6 bases, leaving 7 bases of the junction unmatched. This CDR3 comprises 15 residues. Per germline, CDR1 MNHEY and CDR2 SVGAGI.